The 4 T cell receptor beta chains given below trace back to one sample, sequenced in a study of OX40 agonist ivuxolimab in advanced cancers. The protocol was immunoSEQ multiplex PCR, while the TCRdb copy is restricted to in-frame clones and leaves out a portion. Of about 80,000 clones in the sample, approximately 89% were seen once. The material sequenced was CD4+ or CD8+ T cells sorted from blood, taken in a trial of the OX40 agonist ivuxolimab. Source of these receptors: an adult with an advanced solid tumor such as melanoma, head and neck, liver or kidney cancer.

This rearrangement joins TRBV6-6 to TRBJ1-6, with 7 bases identical to TRBD1. Germline trimming cut 6 bases from V and 8 bases from J; bases unmatched to any gene: 13. There are 16 residues in the CDR3. CDR1 and CDR2 from the germline V gene are MNHNY and SVGAGI (reference sequence). Written as DNA, the CDR3 is TGTGCCAGCAGGCCAGTTAGACAGGGAGGCGATTCACCCCTCCACTTT. Amino acids: CASRPVRQGGDSPLHF.

The chain combines TRBV9 with TRBJ2-3; the D gene is possibly TRBD1 (6 bases). The germline CDR1 and CDR2 sequences are SGDLS and YYNGEE. This CDR3 is built from 15 residues. The V end lost 3 bases, the J end lost 1 base, and 12 bases lay between the germline ends. Written as DNA, the CDR3 is TGTGCCAGCAGCGCACAGGGTATACGCACAGATACGCAGTATTTT. Residues: CASSAQGIRTDTQYF.

The chain employs TRBV18 and TRBJ2-1; 7 positions agree with TRBD1. The V gene's germline CDR1 is KGHSH and CDR2 LQKENI. The CDR3 is made up of 14 amino acids. With V trimmed by 3 bases and J by 9 bases, 8 bases remained unmatched. CDR3 region: CASSPLQGVFEQFF. The DNA for the CDR3 is TGTGCCAGCTCACCTTTGCAGGGGGTTTTTGAGCAGTTCTTC. The full variable domain, its missing parts supplied by reference TRBV18 and TRBJ2-1, is NAGVMQNPRHLVRRRGQEARLRCSPMKGHSHVYWYRQLPEEGLKFMVYLQKENIIDESGMPKERFSAEFPKEGPSILRIQQVVRGDSAAYFCASSPLQGVFEQFFGPGTRLTVL.

The chain has TRBV4-2 and TRBJ1-1; D remains unclear. V was shortened by 3 bases and J by 4 bases, with 12 bases between the two germline ends. Germline V gives CDR1 LGHNA, CDR2 YNFKEQ. CDR3 length: 14 amino acids. The CDR3 sequence: CASSQDLRATEAFF. The CDR3 region has the DNA TGTGCCAGCAGCCAGGACCTTCGGGCCACTGAAGCTTTCTTT.